This paragraph covers one T cell receptor beta chain sequence. Germline and junction disagree at one end, which may indicate a read error. Looked up from germline, CDR1 is MDHEN and CDR2 is SYDVKM. CDR3 length equals 12 residues. This sample was taken from a study of PD-L1 blockade in urothelial cancer. Across the study: Blood analyses occurred 3 weeks (second dose) and 6 weeks post treatment start.

Time point defined: peripheral blood 6 weeks after treatment start. Repertoires were generated with immunoSEQ multiplex PCR, while TCRdb's copy carries only in-frame clones and drops some. Among about 48,000 clones listed, approximately 80% were seen once. The TCR sequence derives from a man aged 65 to 85 with urothelial cancer. The sequenced sample was PBMCs, obtained around atezolizumab (anti-PD-L1) treatment. V is TRBV28 and J is TRBJ2-2; D perhaps matches TRBD1 (5 bases). In DNA form, the CDR3 reads TGCGTGGTAGGGGCTCTCACCGGGGAGCTGTTTTTT. Encoded protein: CVVGALTGELFF.